The 13 T cell receptor beta chains below all came from one sample that was sequenced in a study of blood T cells in healthy people across ages. Sample-barcoded 5' priming and a J-beta primer mix drove a second PCR of about 6 to 11 cycles. TCRdb itself ran the 5' RACE reads through MiXCR, one entry per CDR3 protein. The sample carries 1.5 million to 2 million distinct CDR3 sequences, roughly 30% recorded once. The sample taken for sequencing was blood. Receptor source: a woman aged 25-40 years in good health.

On this clonotype itself: A much larger clone sits a single nucleotide away, making a read error possible. The rearrangement links TRBV10-1 to TRBJ2-5; TRBD2 might be the D (5 bases). The V end was cut by 6 bases, the J end by 0 bases, with 11 bases between. The CDR3 length is 14 residues. The V gene's germline CDR1 is WNHNN and CDR2 SYGVQD (reference sequence). CDR3 bases: TGCGCCAGCAGGGAGGACGGTAACCAAGAGACCCAGTACTTC. Translating gives CASREDGNQETQYF.

This rearrangement joins TRBV29-1 to TRBJ1-2; 10 nucleotides align to TRBD1. The CDR3 has 13 residues. Germline trimming cut 2 bases from V and 9 bases from J; bases unmatched to any gene: 6. The germline gives CDR1 SQVTM, CDR2 ANQGSEA. This CDR3 is CSVERDRGTRYTF. Here the CDR3 DNA reads TGCAGCGTTGAAAGGGACAGGGGAACTCGCTACACCTTC.

The chain combines TRBV5-1 with TRBJ2-1, with 8 bases lining up with TRBD2. Germline V CDR1 and CDR2: SGHRS, YFSETQ. The CDR3 is 17 amino acids. The V and J ends lost 0 bases and 6 bases, in that order; junction bases with no gene match: 11. CDR3: CASSLEVSGGLSNEQFF. DNA of the CDR3: TGCGCCAGCAGCTTGGAGGTCTCGGGAGGGTTATCCAATGAGCAGTTCTTC.

The chain employs TRBV20-1 and TRBJ2-5; 9 nucleotides align to TRBD2. Germline assignment: CDR1 DFQATT and CDR2 SNEGSKA (reference sequence). The CDR3 spans 14 residues. V lost 5 bases and J lost 4; bases outside the gene matches: 8. CDR3 sequence (DNA): TGCAGTGCTTTGGGGCGGGGGGGCGGAGAGACCCAGTACTTC. Translating it yields CSALGRGGGETQYF.

This chain joins TRBV7-9 and TRBJ2-6, with TRBD1 identical over 9 bases. Germline trimming cut 9 bases from V and 0 bases from J; bases unmatched to any gene: 6. The CDR3 length is 16 residues. Per germline, CDR1 SEHNR and CDR2 FQNEAQ (reference sequence). The CDR3 reads CASGPGQGSGANVLTF. In DNA, the CDR3 is TGTGCCAGTGGGCCGGGACAGGGCTCTGGGGCCAACGTCCTGACTTTC.

The sample holds one count of this clonotype. The rearrangement links TRBV20-1 to TRBJ2-2; 8 bases match TRBD2. The CDR3 consists of 14 residues. Germline CDR1 and CDR2: DFQATT and SNEGSKA (reference sequence). V shed 1 base and J 7 bases; nucleotides not matched to a gene: 5. CDR3 bases: TGCAGTGCTAGAGCGGCGGGAGGAATCGGGGAGCTGTTTTTT. Encoded protein: CSARAAGGIGELFF.

This chain joins TRBV11-2 and TRBJ2-1; TRBD2 aligns across 8 bases. Germline loops: CDR1 SGHAT, CDR2 FQNNGV. The CDR3 is 18 amino acids. With V trimmed by 1 base and J by 3 bases, 11 bases remained unmatched. The CDR3 sequence: CASSLVAWAGGYYNEQFF. The CDR3 region has the DNA TGTGCCAGCAGCTTAGTCGCTTGGGCGGGAGGTTACTACAATGAGCAGTTCTTC.

This CDR3 is CASSSTGRHHEQYF. The CDR3, as DNA: TGTGCCAGCAGTAGCACCGGACGACACCACGAGCAGTACTTC. This chain uses TRBV27 with TRBJ2-7, with D unresolved. Between the trimmed V and J ends, which lost 5 bases and 5 bases, there was a span of 16 bases. This CDR3 comprises 14 residues. Germline CDR1 reads MNHEY; CDR2 reads SMNVEV (reference sequence).

This clonotype was counted at least ten times. The chain couples TRBV20-1 to TRBJ2-7; D gene unclear. Germline V gene data show CDR1 as DFQATT and CDR2 as SNEGSKA (reference sequence). The V gene lost 7 bases and the J gene lost 6 bases, with 16 bases spanning the gap. The CDR3 runs to 12 residues. The CDR3 bases are TGCAGTGTTTACCAGCCGGGTGGCGAGCAGTACTTC. Translating gives CSVYQPGGEQYF.

The chain has TRBV2 and TRBJ1-4, with 8 bases aligning to TRBD1. This CDR3 has 14 residues. Trimming took 7 bases from V and 5 from J; bases not matched to a gene: 6. In germline, CDR1 is SNHLY, CDR2 FYNNEI. The CDR3 region has the DNA TGTGCCAGCACCCGACAGGGGATCAATGAAAAACTGTTTTTT. Its translation is CASTRQGINEKLFF.

This clonotype turned up a few times. The V and J genes are TRBV30 and TRBJ2-5, with D unclear. Per germline, CDR1 GTSNPN and CDR2 SVGIG (reference sequence). The CDR3 is 12 amino acids. V lost 4 bases, J lost 5 bases, and 11 bases lay in between. The CDR3 DNA reads as TGTGCCTGGATTACCGCCGGGGAGACCCAGTACTTC. Amino acids: CAWITAGETQYF.

In this sample, this clonotype turned up a few times. The rearrangement links TRBV6-6 to TRBJ2-3; 8 positions agree with TRBD2. The CDR3 extends over 12 amino acids. V was clipped by 4 bases and J by 10 bases; unmatched bases: 4. Germline CDR1 is MNHNY and CDR2 is SVGAGI (reference sequence). The CDR3 region is CASSSREGAQYF. In DNA, the CDR3 is TGTGCCAGCAGTTCCCGGGAGGGCGCGCAGTATTTT.

As for this clonotype: Given a much more abundant clone one base away, this may be a read error. V and J are TRBV12-3 or TRBV12-4 and TRBJ2-6; possibly TRBD2 for D (5 bases). CDR3 length equals 17 residues. The CDR3 spells CTSSLRLASSGANVLTF. In DNA, the CDR3 is TGTACCAGCAGTTTAAGGCTAGCTAGCTCTGGGGCCAACGTCCTGACTTTC.